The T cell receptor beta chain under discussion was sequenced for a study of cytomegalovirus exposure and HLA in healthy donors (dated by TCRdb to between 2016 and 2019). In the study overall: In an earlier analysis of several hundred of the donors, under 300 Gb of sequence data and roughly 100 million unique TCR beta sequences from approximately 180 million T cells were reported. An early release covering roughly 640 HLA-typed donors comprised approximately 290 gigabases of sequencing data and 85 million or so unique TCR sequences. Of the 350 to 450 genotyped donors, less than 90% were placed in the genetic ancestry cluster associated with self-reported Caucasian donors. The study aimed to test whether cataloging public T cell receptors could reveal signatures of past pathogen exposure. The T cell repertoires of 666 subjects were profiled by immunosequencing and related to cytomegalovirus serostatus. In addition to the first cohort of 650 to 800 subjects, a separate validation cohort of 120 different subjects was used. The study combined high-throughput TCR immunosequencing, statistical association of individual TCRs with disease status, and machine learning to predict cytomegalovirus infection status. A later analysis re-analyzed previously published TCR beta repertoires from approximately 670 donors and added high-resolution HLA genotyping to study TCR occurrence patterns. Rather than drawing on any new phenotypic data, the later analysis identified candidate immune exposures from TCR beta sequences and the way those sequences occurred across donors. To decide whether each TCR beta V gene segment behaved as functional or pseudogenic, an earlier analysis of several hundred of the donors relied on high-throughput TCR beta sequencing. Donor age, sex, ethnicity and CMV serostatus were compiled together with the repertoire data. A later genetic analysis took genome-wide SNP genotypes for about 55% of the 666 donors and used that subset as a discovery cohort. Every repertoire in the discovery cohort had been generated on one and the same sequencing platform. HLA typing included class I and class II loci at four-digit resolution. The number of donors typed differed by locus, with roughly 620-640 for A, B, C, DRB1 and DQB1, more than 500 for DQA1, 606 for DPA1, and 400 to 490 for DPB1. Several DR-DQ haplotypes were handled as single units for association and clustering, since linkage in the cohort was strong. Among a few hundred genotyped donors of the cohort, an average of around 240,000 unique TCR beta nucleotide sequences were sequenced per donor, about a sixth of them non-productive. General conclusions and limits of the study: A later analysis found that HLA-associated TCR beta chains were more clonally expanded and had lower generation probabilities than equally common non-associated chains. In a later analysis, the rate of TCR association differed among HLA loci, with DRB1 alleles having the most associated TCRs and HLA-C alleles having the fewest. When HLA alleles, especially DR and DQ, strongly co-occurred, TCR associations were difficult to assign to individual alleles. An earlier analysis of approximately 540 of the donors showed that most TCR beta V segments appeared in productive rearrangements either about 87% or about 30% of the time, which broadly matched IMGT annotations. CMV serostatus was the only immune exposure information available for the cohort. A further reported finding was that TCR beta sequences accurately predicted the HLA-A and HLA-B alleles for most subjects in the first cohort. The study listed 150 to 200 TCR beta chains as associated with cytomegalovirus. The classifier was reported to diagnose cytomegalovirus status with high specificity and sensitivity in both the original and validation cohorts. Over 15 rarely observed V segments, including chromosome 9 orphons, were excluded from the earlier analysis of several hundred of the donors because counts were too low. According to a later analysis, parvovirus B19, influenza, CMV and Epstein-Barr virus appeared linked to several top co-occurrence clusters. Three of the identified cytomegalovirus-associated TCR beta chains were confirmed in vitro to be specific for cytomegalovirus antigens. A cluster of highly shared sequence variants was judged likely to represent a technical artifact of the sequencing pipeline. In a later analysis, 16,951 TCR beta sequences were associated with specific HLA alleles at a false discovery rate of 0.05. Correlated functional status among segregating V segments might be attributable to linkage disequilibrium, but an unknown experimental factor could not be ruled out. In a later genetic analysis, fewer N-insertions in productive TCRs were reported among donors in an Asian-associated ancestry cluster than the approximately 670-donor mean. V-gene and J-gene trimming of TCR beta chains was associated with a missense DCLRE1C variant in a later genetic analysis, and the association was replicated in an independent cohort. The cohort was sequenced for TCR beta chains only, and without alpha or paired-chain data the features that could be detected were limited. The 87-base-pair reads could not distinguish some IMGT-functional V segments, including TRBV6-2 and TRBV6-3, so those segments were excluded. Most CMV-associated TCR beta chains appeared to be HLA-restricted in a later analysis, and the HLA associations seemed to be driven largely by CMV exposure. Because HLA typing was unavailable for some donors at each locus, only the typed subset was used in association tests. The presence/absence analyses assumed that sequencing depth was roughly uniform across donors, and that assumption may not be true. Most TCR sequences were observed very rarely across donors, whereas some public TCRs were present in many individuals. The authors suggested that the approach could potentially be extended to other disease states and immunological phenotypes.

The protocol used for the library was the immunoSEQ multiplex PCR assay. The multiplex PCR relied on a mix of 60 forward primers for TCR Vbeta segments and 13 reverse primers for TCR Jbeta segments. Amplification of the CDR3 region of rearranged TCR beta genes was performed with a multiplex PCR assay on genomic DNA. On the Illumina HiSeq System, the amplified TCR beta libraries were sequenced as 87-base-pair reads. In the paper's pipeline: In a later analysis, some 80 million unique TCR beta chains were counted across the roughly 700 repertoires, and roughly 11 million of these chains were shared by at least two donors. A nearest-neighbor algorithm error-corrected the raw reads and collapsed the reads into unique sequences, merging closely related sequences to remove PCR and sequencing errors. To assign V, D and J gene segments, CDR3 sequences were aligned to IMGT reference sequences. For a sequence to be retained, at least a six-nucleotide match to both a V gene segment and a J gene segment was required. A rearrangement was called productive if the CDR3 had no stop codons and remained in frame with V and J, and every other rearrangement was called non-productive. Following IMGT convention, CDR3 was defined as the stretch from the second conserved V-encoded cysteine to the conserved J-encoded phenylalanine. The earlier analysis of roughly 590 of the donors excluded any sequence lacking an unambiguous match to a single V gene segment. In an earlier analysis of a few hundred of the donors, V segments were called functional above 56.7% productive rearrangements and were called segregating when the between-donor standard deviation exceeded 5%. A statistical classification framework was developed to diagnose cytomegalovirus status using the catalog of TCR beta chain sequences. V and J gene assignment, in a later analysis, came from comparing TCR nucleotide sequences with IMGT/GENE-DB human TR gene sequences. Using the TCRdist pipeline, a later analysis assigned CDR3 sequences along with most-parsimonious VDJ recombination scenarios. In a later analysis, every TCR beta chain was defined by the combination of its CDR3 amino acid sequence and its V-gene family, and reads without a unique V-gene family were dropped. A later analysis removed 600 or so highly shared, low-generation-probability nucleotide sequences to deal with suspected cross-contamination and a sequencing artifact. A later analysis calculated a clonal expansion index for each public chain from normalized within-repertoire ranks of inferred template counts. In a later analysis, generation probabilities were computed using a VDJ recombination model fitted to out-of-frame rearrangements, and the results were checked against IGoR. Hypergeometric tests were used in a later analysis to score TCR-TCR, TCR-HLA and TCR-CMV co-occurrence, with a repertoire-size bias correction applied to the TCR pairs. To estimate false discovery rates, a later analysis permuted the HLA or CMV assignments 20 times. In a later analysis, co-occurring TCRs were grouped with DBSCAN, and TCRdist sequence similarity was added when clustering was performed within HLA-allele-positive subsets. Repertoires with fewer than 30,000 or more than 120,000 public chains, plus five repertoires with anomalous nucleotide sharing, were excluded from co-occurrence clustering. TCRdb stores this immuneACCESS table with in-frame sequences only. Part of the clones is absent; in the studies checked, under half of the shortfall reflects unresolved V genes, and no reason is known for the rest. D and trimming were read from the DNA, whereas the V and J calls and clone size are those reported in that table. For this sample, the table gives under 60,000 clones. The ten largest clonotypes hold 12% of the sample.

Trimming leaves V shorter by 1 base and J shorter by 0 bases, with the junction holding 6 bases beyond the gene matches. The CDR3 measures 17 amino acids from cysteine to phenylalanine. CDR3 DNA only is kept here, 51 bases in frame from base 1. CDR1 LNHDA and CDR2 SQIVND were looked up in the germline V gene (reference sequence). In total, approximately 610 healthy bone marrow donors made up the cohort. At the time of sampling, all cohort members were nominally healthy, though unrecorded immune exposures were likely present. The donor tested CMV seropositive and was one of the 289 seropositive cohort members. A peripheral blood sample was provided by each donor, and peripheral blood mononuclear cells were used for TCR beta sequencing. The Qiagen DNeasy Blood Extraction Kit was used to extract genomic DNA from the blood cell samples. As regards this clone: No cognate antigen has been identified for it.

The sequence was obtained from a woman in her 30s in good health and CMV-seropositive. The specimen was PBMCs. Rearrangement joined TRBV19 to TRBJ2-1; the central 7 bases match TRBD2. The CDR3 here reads CASSIGSGESSYNEQFF. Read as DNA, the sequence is TGTGCCAGTAGTATAGGAAGCGGGGAAAGCTCCTACAATGAGCAGTTCTTC.